The source of this T cell receptor beta chain is a study of T cell responses to AZD1222 COVID-19 vaccine (dated by TCRdb to about 2021). For the study in its entirety: AZD1222 recipients with second doses at about 4 weeks or about 12 weeks were pooled, because spike-specific TCR depth and breadth did not differ between schedules. TCR sequencing covered 233 trial participants: nearly 210 given two doses of AZD1222 and around 26 given two doses of MenACWY control vaccine. Trial participants were enrolled into age subgroups of 18-55, 56-69 and 70-plus years, which contained around 150, 28 and 57 TCR-sequenced participants, respectively.

Including cysteine and valine, the CDR3 has 15 amino acids. Only the CDR3 part of the read is kept: 45 bases, read in frame from the first base. From the germline V gene, CDR1 is SNHLY and CDR2 is FYNNEI. V and J are truncated by 7 bases and 0 bases respectively, leaving an intervening sequence of 16 bases. Paper-wide results and their limitations: A significant rise in spike-specific TCR breadth and depth was observed after two AZD1222 doses relative to day 0 and relative to MenACWY recipients. Most participants were white British and females outnumbered males, and the authors suggested that clonal diversity may have been underestimated. Reportedly, almost half of the unique spike-specific TCRs recognized epitopes lying outside the regions that are mutated in the B.1.351 and B.1.1.7 variants. CD4 TCRs associated with the vaccine covered the entire spike protein, and the dominant responses were in regions 160-218 and 743-854. In the small 56-69-year group, the increase in depth fell short of significance, most likely because of low power. Conclusions about previously exposed vaccinees are limited, since just five or six AZD1222 recipients were seropositive for SARS-CoV-2 at baseline. No day 14 peak-response samples were available, so repertoires were characterized only after the peak T cell response.

This clone showed up just a few times. Its antigen is unknown. Base qualities are not provided; no much larger clone lies one nucleotide away. The CDR3 regions of human TCRbeta chains were analyzed by immunosequencing. Regarding the original processing steps: Repertoire TCRs were checked for matches against a reference library of SARS-CoV-2-specific TCRs that had been generated using the MIRA antigen-specificity platform. Breadth was defined as the fraction of unique TCRs that were SARS-CoV-2-associated. Depth was defined as the fraction of total T cells that were SARS-CoV-2-associated. Each spike-specific TCR was assigned to its reactive spike region and to a CD4 or CD8 class using the MIRA data. Log10-transformed breadth and depth values were compared by one-way ANOVA with Sidak's multiple comparisons tests. TCRdb obtained this table from immuneACCESS and retained in-frame rearrangements with V and J assigned. These tables miss some clones; where compared with another copy, unresolved V genes account for less than half of the shortfall, and the remainder is unexplained. That table is the source of V, J and clone size, and D and trimming were worked out from the DNA. This sample lists approximately 92,000 clones; 70% to 90% were detected once. Less than 3% of the sample lies in the top ten.

The label giving this sample's time point can be read as: baseline before first vaccination. The vaccinee samples were drawn from two UK trials, COV001 and COV002, one of which was a single-blind randomized controlled phase 2/3 trial testing AZD1222 (ChAdOx1 nCoV-19) in healthy adults. For TCRbeta chain sequencing, PBMC samples from trial participants were taken at day 0 and at day 28 after the second dose. The chain couples TRBV2 to TRBJ2-7; matching of 5 bases hints at TRBD2 as the D gene. The TCR sequence derives from an adult in good health. Sequenced here: peripheral blood, sampled on day 0 of AZD1222 vaccination. For the CDR3, the sequence is CASTLRDPRSYEQYV. The DNA sequence follows: TGTGCCAGCACTCTCCGGGATCCCCGCTCCTACGAGCAGTACGTC.